The clone carrying this TCR beta chain was detected a few times. Its antigen is not identified. This sample was included in a study of T cell responses to AZD1222 COVID-19 vaccine. CDR3 length equals 15 residues. The V and J ends lost 4 bases and 2 bases, in that order; junction bases with no gene match: 3. CDR1 SGHTA and CDR2 FQGTGA come from the germline V gene. Broader study findings: Repertoires in all cases were sampled only once the peak T cell response had passed. Mostly white British, mostly female donors; authors suggested clonal diversity may be underestimated. The study reported that nearly half of spike-specific TCRs target unmutated variant regions.

Sequencing was performed with immunoSEQ multiplex PCR; in TCRdb, only in-frame clones are kept and a portion is missing. This table holds about 150,000 clones, over 80% found once. The chain carries TRBV7-3 and TRBJ2-7; 12 nucleotides agree with TRBD2. The material sequenced was peripheral blood, taken 28 days after the second AZD1222 dose. This clonotype originated in an adult who received the AZD1222 COVID-19 vaccine. The CDR3 DNA reads TGTGCCAGCAGCTGGACTAGCGGGGAAACCTACGAGCAGTACTTC. It encodes CASSWTSGETYEQYF.